The T cell receptor beta chain described here comes from a study of blood T cells in healthy people across ages. The study drew donors from healthy Caucasian individuals in Russia aged roughly 6 to 95. This clonotype came up many times. This CDR3 has 11 residues. CDR1 and CDR2 from the germline V gene are SQVTM and ANQGSEA. V was cut by 6 bases and J by 6 bases, with 9 bases left in between. Primed by a sample-barcoded 5' primer and a J-beta primer mix, a second PCR proceeded for about 6 to 11 cycles. TCRdb passed the 5' RACE reads through MiXCR, listing each CDR3 protein once. The table includes 800,000 or so distinct CDR3 sequences, about 47% detected once.

The sequence derives from a man at least 80 years old in good health. The chain couples TRBV29-1 to TRBJ2-1, with D hard to call. Sequenced material: blood. The CDR3 DNA sequence: TGCAGCGTCGACCAGGCCAATGAGCAGTTCTTC. Translating gives CSVDQANEQFF.